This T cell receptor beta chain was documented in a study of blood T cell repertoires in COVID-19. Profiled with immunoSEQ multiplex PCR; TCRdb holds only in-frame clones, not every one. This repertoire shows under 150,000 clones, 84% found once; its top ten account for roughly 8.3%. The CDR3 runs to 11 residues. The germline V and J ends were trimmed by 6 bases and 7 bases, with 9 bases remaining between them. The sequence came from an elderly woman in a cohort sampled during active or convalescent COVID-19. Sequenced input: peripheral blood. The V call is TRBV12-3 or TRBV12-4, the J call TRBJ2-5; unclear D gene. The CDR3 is CASSQAGTQYF. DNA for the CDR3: TGTGCCAGCAGCCAGGCAGGGACCCAGTACTTC.